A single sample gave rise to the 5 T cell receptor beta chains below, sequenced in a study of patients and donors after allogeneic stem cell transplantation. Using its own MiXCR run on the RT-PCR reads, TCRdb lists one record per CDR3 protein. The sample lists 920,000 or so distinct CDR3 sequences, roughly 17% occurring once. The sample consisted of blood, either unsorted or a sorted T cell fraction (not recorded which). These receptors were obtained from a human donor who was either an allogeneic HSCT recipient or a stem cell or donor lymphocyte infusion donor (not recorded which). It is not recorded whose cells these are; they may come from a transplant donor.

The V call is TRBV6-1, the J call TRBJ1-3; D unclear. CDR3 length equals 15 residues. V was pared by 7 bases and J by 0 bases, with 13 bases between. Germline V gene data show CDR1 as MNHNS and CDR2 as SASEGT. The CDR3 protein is CASKPGQTSGNTIYF. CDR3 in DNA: TGTGCCAGCAAGCCAGGTCAAACCTCTGGAAACACCATATATTTT.

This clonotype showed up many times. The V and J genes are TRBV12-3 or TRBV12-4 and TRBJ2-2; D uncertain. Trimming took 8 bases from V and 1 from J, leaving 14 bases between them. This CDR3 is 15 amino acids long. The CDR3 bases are TGTGCCAGCGGCCGGGTCCGTTTGAACACCGGGGAGCTGTTTTTT. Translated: CASGRVRLNTGELFF.

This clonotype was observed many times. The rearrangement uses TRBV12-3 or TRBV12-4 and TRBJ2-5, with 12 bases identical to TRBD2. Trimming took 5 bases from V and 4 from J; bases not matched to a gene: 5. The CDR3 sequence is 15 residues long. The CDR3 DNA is TGTGCCAGCAGTCCTAGCGGGAGGGCAGGAGAGACCCAGTACTTC. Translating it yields CASSPSGRAGETQYF.

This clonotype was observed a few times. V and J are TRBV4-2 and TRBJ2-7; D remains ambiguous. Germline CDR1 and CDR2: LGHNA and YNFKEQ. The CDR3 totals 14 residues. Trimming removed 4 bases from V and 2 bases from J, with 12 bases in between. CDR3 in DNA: TGTGCCAGCAGCCCATCTCCAGAAACCTACGAGCAGTACTTC. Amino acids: CASSPSPETYEQYF.

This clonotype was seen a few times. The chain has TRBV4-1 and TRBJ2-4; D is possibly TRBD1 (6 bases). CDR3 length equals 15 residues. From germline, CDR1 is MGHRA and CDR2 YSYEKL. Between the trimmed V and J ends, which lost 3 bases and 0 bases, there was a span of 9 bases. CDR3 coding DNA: TGCGCCAGCAGCCAGTCAGGGGTAGCCAAAAACATTCAGTACTTC. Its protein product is CASSQSGVAKNIQYF.